One and the same sample provided the 11 T cell receptor beta chains below, sequenced in a study of T cells in Graves' hyperthyroidism and ophthalmopathy. The investigators amplified TCR beta CDR3 regions from RNA transcripts. Carried out on the TCR CDR3, a first-round RT-PCR used the HTBI primer set. TCRdb analysed the multiplex PCR reads with MiXCR anew, one entry per CDR3 protein. The table includes a few hundred thousand distinct CDR3 sequences, about 14% detected once. The material sequenced was blood. The receptors shown here come from a woman under 40 with Graves' ophthalmopathy.

V usage is TRBV11-2 and J usage is TRBJ2-7; 9 bases line up with TRBD1. V dropped 1 base and J dropped 3; count of bases not matched to a gene: 10. CDR1 and CDR2 (germline): SGHAT, FQNNGV. The CDR3 is made up of 17 amino acids. In DNA, the CDR3 is TGTGCCAGCAGCTTAGGTTCCGGGACAGGGAATTTCTACGAGCAGTACTTC. It encodes CASSLGSGTGNFYEQYF.

This clonotype occurred many times. V is TRBV2 and J is TRBJ2-5; 10 bases map to TRBD2. With 1 base clipped from V and 2 bases from J, the junction kept 4 bases outside the gene matches. CDR1 is SNHLY and CDR2 is FYNNEI in the germline V gene. This CDR3 comprises 16 residues. In DNA form, the CDR3 reads TGTGCCAGCAGTGAAGGTCGAGCGGGGGGGCAAGAGACCCAGTACTTC. Translating it yields CASSEGRAGGQETQYF.

V and J are TRBV9 and TRBJ1-2; D is unclear. The germline V and J ends were trimmed by 1 base and 5 bases, with 12 bases remaining between them. This CDR3 has 14 amino acids. Germline CDR1 is SGDLS and CDR2 is YYNGEE. The CDR3 protein is CASSVSALSYGYTF. In nucleotides, the CDR3 is TGTGCCAGCAGCGTATCCGCCCTGTCTTATGGCTACACCTTC.

This clonotype was counted between two and nine times. The rearrangement uses TRBV5-6 and TRBJ2-7; D assignment may be TRBD1 or TRBD2 (5 bases each). The ends were cut back, 2 bases at V and 5 bases at J, with 11 bases in the middle. The CDR3 sequence is 13 residues long. In germline, CDR1 is SGHDT, CDR2 YYEEEE. The CDR3 reads CASSFQGDHEQYF. The CDR3 nucleotides read TGTGCCAGCAGCTTCCAGGGAGACCACGAGCAGTACTTC.

This clonotype was seen repeatedly, ten times or more. The V gene is TRBV12-3 or TRBV12-4, the J gene TRBJ2-2, with 9 bases matching TRBD1. This CDR3 comprises 14 residues. After removal of 5 bases from V and 4 bases from J, the junction contained 2 bases not matched to a gene. CDR3 sequence reads: CASSGQGITGELFF. The DNA of the CDR3 is TGTGCCAGCAGTGGACAGGGGATCACCGGGGAGCTGTTTTTT.

DNA for the CDR3: TGTGCCAGCAGTTTGAAAACAGGGGAAAATGGGAATCAGCCCCAGCATTTT. This gives the protein CASSLKTGENGNQPQHF. This chain joins TRBV12-3 or TRBV12-4 and TRBJ1-5, with TRBD1 identical over 7 bases. The CDR3 runs 17 residues. V lost 3 bases and J lost 4; bases outside the gene matches: 12.

This clonotype was observed a handful of times. This sequence joins TRBV7-6 and TRBJ2-3, with 8 bases identical to TRBD1. The germline V gene has CDR1 SGHVS and CDR2 FNYEAQ. The trim removed 5 bases at V and 2 bases at J, leaving 9 bases unmatched. This CDR3 has 16 residues. CDR3 DNA: TGTGCCAGCAGCCTCACGGGACAGGTTAACACAGATACGCAGTATTTT. It codes for CASSLTGQVNTDTQYF.

This clonotype was observed many times. V is TRBV5-6 and J is TRBJ2-7, with 10 positions matching TRBD1. Germline V gene data show CDR1 as SGHDT and CDR2 as YYEEEE. Trimming took 4 bases from V and 5 from J; bases not matched to a gene: 9. This CDR3 is built from 15 residues. The CDR3, as DNA: TGTGCCAGCAGCCCATTGACAGGGGGCGAAGACGAGCAGTACTTC. Translated: CASSPLTGGEDEQYF.

This clonotype was recorded many times. The chain couples TRBV18 to TRBJ2-1, with 11 bases identical to TRBD1. Per germline, CDR1 KGHSH and CDR2 LQKENI. This CDR3 is 19 amino acids long. J was trimmed by 7 bases and V by 2 bases; bases with no gene match: 16. CDR3 sequence (DNA): TGTGCCAGCTCACCAGCGGGGGACAGGGGGGGCTCTGGCTTGAATGAGCAGTTCTTC. This sequence encodes CASSPAGDRGGSGLNEQFF.

This clonotype was counted at least ten times. V gene TRBV3-1 combines with J gene TRBJ2-7, with 10 bases lining up with TRBD1. V gave up 3 bases and J gave up 1 base; unmatched junction bases: 6. This CDR3 spans 16 amino acids. Germline assignment: CDR1 LGHDT and CDR2 YNNKEL (reference sequence). In DNA, the CDR3 is TGTGCCAGCAGCCAGGGACAGGGGTCATTTTCCTACGAGCAGTACTTC. Translating it yields CASSQGQGSFSYEQYF.

A note on this clonotype: A much larger clone lies one base from this, so it may be a read error. The V and J genes are TRBV15 and TRBJ2-3; TRBD2 aligns across 10 bases. Germline assignment: CDR1 LNHNV and CDR2 YYDKDF (reference sequence). This CDR3 has 16 amino acids. The CDR3 region is CATSRVGAGGTDAQYF. The DNA of the CDR3 is TGTGCCACCAGCAGAGTGGGAGCGGGGGGGACAGATGCGCAGTATTTT. Filled out from reference TRBV15 and TRBJ2-3, the complete variable domain reads DAMVIQNPRYQVTQFGKPVTLSCSQTLNHNVMYWYQQKSSQAPKLLFHYYDKDFNNEADTPDNFQSRRPNTSFCFLDIRSPGLGDTAMYLCATSRVGAGGTDAQYFGPGTRLTVL.